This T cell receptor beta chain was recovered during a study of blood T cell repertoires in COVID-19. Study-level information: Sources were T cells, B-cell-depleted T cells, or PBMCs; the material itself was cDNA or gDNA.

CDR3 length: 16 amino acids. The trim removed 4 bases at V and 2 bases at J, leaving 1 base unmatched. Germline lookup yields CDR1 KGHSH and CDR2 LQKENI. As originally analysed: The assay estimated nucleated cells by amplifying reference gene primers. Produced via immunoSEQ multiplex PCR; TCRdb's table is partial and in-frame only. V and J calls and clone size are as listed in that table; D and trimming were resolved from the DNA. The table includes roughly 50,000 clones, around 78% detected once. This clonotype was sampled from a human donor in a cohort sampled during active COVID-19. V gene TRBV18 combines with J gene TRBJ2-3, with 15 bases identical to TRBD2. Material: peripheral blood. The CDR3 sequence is CASSRTSGGATDTQYF. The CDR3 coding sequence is TGTGCCAGCTCACGGACTAGCGGGGGGGCCACAGATACGCAGTATTTT. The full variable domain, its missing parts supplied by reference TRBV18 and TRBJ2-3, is NAGVMQNPRHLVRRRGQEARLRCSPMKGHSHVYWYRQLPEEGLKFMVYLQKENIIDESGMPKERFSAEFPKEGPSILRIQQVVRGDSAAYFCASSRTSGGATDTQYFGPGTRLTVL.